This TCR beta chain was obtained from a study of blood T cell repertoires in COVID-19. Study context: Italy, Spain and the United States were the sources of the convalescent and acute COVID-19 samples. Nucleic acid was either cDNA or gDNA, and it came from T cells, B-cell-depleted T cells, or PBMCs.

The V end was cut by 5 bases, the J end by 0 bases, with 11 bases between. Looked up from germline, CDR1 is SEHNR and CDR2 is FQNEAQ (reference sequence). CDR3 length equals 15 residues. In the authors' methods: Amplifying reference gene primers gave estimates of nucleated cell counts. Sequencing was performed with immunoSEQ multiplex PCR; in TCRdb, only in-frame clones are kept and a portion is missing. V, J and clone size reflect that table, while D and trimming were determined from the DNA. The table has over 300,000 clones, almost 90% seen once; the top ten hold 6.5%. Sequenced sample: peripheral blood. This sequence was found in a man aged 18-30 years with active or convalescent COVID-19. The V and J genes are TRBV7-9 and TRBJ1-3, with D maybe TRBD1 (6 bases). The chain's CDR3 is CASSPWTVSGNTIYF. DNA of the CDR3: TGTGCCAGCAGCCCCTGGACAGTCTCTGGAAACACCATATATTTT. Based on the CDR3 plus reference TRBV7-9 and TRBJ1-3, the full variable domain is DTGVSQNPRHKITKRGQNVTFRCDPISEHNRLYWYRQTLGQGPEFLTYFQNEAQLEKSRLLSDRFSAERPKGSFSTLEIQRTEQGDSAMYLCASSPWTVSGNTIYFGEGSWLTVV.